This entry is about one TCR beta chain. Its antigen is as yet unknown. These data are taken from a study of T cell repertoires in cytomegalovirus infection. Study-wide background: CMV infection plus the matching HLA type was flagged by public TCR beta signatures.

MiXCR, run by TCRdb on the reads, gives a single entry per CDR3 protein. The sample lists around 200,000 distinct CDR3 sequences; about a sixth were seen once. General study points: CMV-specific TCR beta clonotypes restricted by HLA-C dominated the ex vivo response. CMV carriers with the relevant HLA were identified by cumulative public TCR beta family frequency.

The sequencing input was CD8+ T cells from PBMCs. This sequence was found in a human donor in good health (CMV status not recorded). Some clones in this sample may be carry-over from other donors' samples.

CDR3 sequence reads: CASSQEGGWSYEQYF. DNA of the CDR3: TGTGCCAGCAGCCAAGAGGGCGGATGGTCCTACGAGCAGTACTTC. This chain joins TRBV3-1 and TRBJ2-7; D is uncertain. The V end was cut by 0 bases, the J end by 1 base, with 10 bases between. The germline V gene has CDR1 LGHDT and CDR2 YNNKEL (reference sequence). The CDR3 totals 15 residues.